The next 32 T cell receptor beta chains were all read from a single sample in a study of cytomegalovirus exposure and HLA in healthy donors. Both 60 Vbeta primers and 13 Jbeta primers went into the PCR. Clones were sequenced by immunoSEQ multiplex PCR, and TCRdb holds only the in-frame ones, with some missing. The sample has approximately 150,000 clones, approximately 83% seen once. Input material: PBMCs. The origin of the receptors is a male donor in good health and CMV-seronegative.

The J gene is TRBJ2-1, the V gene TRBV6-5, with D possibly TRBD2 on 5 matching bases. Germline V gene lookup returns CDR1 MNHEY and CDR2 SVGAGI. V was clipped by 9 bases and J by 5 bases, with 20 bases between them. The CDR3 totals 15 residues. CDR3: CARTLGKVFDNEQFF. CDR3 DNA sequence: TGTGCCAGGACCCTCGGGAAAGTATTCGACAATGAGCAGTTCTTC.

The chain carries TRBV4-1 and TRBJ2-5; 9 nucleotides agree with TRBD1. The germline V gene has CDR1 MGHRA and CDR2 YSYEKL. The CDR3 is 16 residues long. V was clipped by 3 bases and J by 1 base; unmatched bases: 6. CDR3 sequence (DNA): TGCGCCAGCAGCCATGCTCCGGGACAGGGCCAAGAGACCCAGTACTTC. It encodes CASSHAPGQGQETQYF.

This sequence joins TRBV6-6 and TRBJ2-3; possibly TRBD2 for D (5 bases). Germline loops: CDR1 MNHNY, CDR2 SVGAGI (reference sequence). The CDR3 runs to 16 residues. V shed 2 bases and J shed 2 bases, with 14 bases lying between them. CDR3 residues: CASSYMAGASTDTQYF. As DNA, the CDR3 is TGTGCCAGCAGTTACATGGCGGGCGCTTCCACAGATACGCAGTATTTT.

A few counts support this clone. The chain uses TRBV9 and TRBJ2-2, with D perhaps TRBD2 (6 bases). The germline V and J ends were trimmed by 3 bases and 5 bases, with 11 bases remaining between them. This CDR3 is 14 amino acids long. Germline CDR1 reads SGDLS; CDR2 reads YYNGEE. The CDR3 sequence: CASSDKRATGELFF. The CDR3 DNA sequence: TGTGCCAGCAGCGATAAGCGGGCTACCGGGGAGCTGTTTTTT.

This clone was seen only a few times. The chain carries TRBV27 and TRBJ2-1; D uncertain. Trimming took off 0 bases at V and 2 bases at J, with 8 bases between the two ends. This CDR3 is 15 amino acids long. Germline-derived CDR1 and CDR2 are MNHEY and SMNVEV (reference sequence). Here the CDR3 DNA reads TGTGCCAGCAGTTTATCTTTAGCCCCCTACAATGAGCAGTTCTTC. Protein product: CASSLSLAPYNEQFF.

V usage is TRBV5-1 and J usage is TRBJ2-7; D is possibly TRBD2 (5 bases). Germline values: CDR1 SGHRS, CDR2 YFSETQ. The CDR3 contains 13 residues. With 2 bases removed from V and 5 bases from J, the gap between germline ends came to 11 bases. CDR3 protein: CASSLGQEDEQYF. CDR3 DNA: TGCGCCAGCAGCTTAGGGCAGGAGGACGAGCAGTACTTC.

V gene TRBV29-1 combines with J gene TRBJ2-5, with D tentatively TRBD2 (5 bases). The germline V gene encodes CDR1 SQVTM and CDR2 ANQGSEA. This CDR3 has 15 residues. V lost 4 bases and J lost 5, with 20 bases in between. CDR3 residues: CSVVPLLGPGETQYF. CDR3 coding DNA: TGCAGCGTTGTTCCTCTACTAGGCCCGGGGGAGACCCAGTACTTC.

V gene TRBV28 combines with J gene TRBJ2-5; tentative D call: TRBD2 (5 bases). CDR3 size: 14 residues. V lost 7 bases, J lost 4 bases, and 16 bases lay in between. Germline V CDR1 and CDR2: MDHEN, SYDVKM. The CDR3 loop reads CASITGKGPETQYF. CDR3 bases: TGTGCCAGCATTACGGGGAAAGGGCCAGAGACCCAGTACTTC.

The chain is built from TRBV29-1 and TRBJ2-7; weak D call: TRBD1 (7 bases). Germline lookup yields CDR1 SQVTM and CDR2 ANQGSEA. The CDR3 is 15 amino acids. Trimming pared 7 bases from V and 0 bases from J, leaving 19 bases between. In DNA, the CDR3 is TGCAGCGCGTGTCGGGGGACAGAGGCCTCCTACGAGCAGTACTTC. This codes for CSACRGTEASYEQYF.

V is TRBV19 and J is TRBJ2-7, with TRBD2 identical over 7 bases. This CDR3 is 14 amino acids long. Germline trimming cut 3 bases from V and 4 bases from J; bases unmatched to any gene: 6. CDR1 and CDR2 from the germline V gene are LNHDA and SQIVND (reference sequence). The DNA of the CDR3 is TGTGCCAGTAGTATCGGCGGGAGTAGGTACGAGCAGTACTTC. Its protein is CASSIGGSRYEQYF.

The CDR3 DNA reads TGCGCCAGCAGCCCCCGACAGGGGAGCGAAAAACTGTTTTTT. It yields the protein CASSPRQGSEKLFF. This rearrangement joins TRBV4-1 to TRBJ1-4, with TRBD1 identical over 8 bases. This CDR3 has 14 residues. CDR1 and CDR2 from the germline V gene are MGHRA and YSYEKL. The V gene end was trimmed by 4 bases and the J gene end by 8 bases; junction bases not matched to a gene: 6.

This chain connects TRBV7-2 to TRBJ1-1, with 7 bases aligning to TRBD1. V lost 4 bases to trimming and J lost 8 bases; unmatched junction nucleotides: 10. CDR3 length: 14 residues. Germline CDR1 and CDR2: SGHTA and FQGNSA. For the CDR3, the DNA is TGTGCCAGCAGCTCCTTTCCCGGGACAGTAGAAGCTTTCTTT. Its protein is CASSSFPGTVEAFF.

The chain joins TRBV6-5 to TRBJ2-3, with TRBD1 as a possible D gene (5 bases). There are 13 residues in the CDR3. Germline assignment: CDR1 MNHEY and CDR2 SVGAGI. V was pared by 5 bases and J by 6 bases, with 12 bases between. CDR3 sequence reads: CASSVGQMDTQYF. CDR3 DNA sequence: TGTGCCAGCAGTGTAGGACAAATGGATACGCAGTATTTT.

The rearrangement links TRBV6-5 to TRBJ2-1; 7 bases are shared with TRBD2. Looked up from germline, CDR1 is MNHEY and CDR2 is SVGAGI. This CDR3 comprises 15 residues. V was clipped by 5 bases and J by 9 bases; unmatched bases: 13. In nucleotides, the CDR3 is TGTGCCAGCAGTCCCTTGGTCGGGAGGAGGACTGAGCAGTTCTTC. It translates to CASSPLVGRRTEQFF.

The chain recombines TRBV6-1 with TRBJ2-1; TRBD1 aligns across 8 bases. CDR1 and CDR2 (germline): MNHNS, SASEGT. Trimming removed 3 bases from V and 8 bases from J; junction bases left unmatched: 6. The CDR3 consists of 14 residues. The CDR3 nucleotides are TGTGCCAGCAGTGAGGGACAGGAGACACATGAGCAGTTCTTC. Translating gives CASSEGQETHEQFF.

The genes are TRBV14 and TRBJ2-7, with a possible D match to TRBD2 (6 bases). The V gene's germline CDR1 is SGHDN and CDR2 FVKESK. The V end lost 3 bases, the J end lost 3 bases, and 18 bases lay between the germline ends. The CDR3 runs 16 residues. The CDR3: CASSQVTGSGGYEQYF. CDR3 coding DNA: TGTGCCAGCAGCCAGGTTACCGGGAGTGGGGGCTACGAGCAGTACTTC.

The V and J genes are TRBV28 and TRBJ2-7; D may be TRBD2 (6 bases). Germline assignment: CDR1 MDHEN and CDR2 SYDVKM. The CDR3 spans 12 residues. V was shortened by 3 bases and J by 7 bases, with 10 bases between the two germline ends. The CDR3 here is CASSFLGGEQYF. CDR3 in DNA: TGTGCCAGCAGTTTTCTTGGAGGGGAGCAGTACTTC.

The chain employs TRBV30 and TRBJ1-2; D is unresolved. The CDR3 spans 11 residues. Deletions cut 3 bases from V and 4 bases from J, with 6 bases between. Germline V CDR1 and CDR2: GTSNPN, SVGIG (reference sequence). This CDR3 reads CAWRQFYGYTF. CDR3 nucleotide sequence: TGTGCCTGGAGACAGTTCTATGGCTACACCTTC.

The rearrangement uses TRBV4-3 and TRBJ1-1; unclear D gene. Germline CDR1 LGHNA, CDR2 YSLEER. The CDR3 totals 16 residues. Trimming stripped 0 bases from V and 0 bases from J, with 11 bases between. Written as DNA, the CDR3 is TGCGCCAGCAGCCAAGAGTGGCCGTCGCTGAACACTGAAGCTTTCTTT. Protein sequence: CASSQEWPSLNTEAFF.

V gene TRBV13 combines with J gene TRBJ2-7; D perhaps matches TRBD2 (5 bases). Germline V lookup: CDR1 PRHDT, CDR2 FYEKMQ (reference sequence). The V and J ends lost 0 bases and 2 bases respectively, with 8 bases between them. The CDR3 sequence is 14 residues long. The CDR3 sequence is CASSLGGSPYEQYF. The DNA for the CDR3 is TGTGCCAGCAGCTTAGGTGGGAGCCCCTACGAGCAGTACTTC.

This clone was picked up one time. The chain uses TRBV18 and TRBJ2-2, with 8 bases lining up with TRBD1. Germline V CDR1 and CDR2: KGHSH, LQKENI. V shed 7 bases, J shed 0 bases, and the junction held 4 bases outside the gene matches. The CDR3 runs 15 residues. DNA of the CDR3: TGTGCCAGCTTCGGACAGGGTTCGAACACCGGGGAGCTGTTTTTT. This codes for CASFGQGSNTGELFF.

This rearrangement joins TRBV7-8 to TRBJ2-7; 9 bases line up with TRBD2. CDR1 and CDR2 (germline): SGHVS, FQNEAQ. This CDR3 contains 14 residues. J was trimmed by 4 bases and V by 6 bases; bases with no gene match: 7. CDR3 coding DNA: TGTGCCAGCAGTATAGCGGGAGTCTGGTACGAGCAGTACTTC. Protein sequence: CASSIAGVWYEQYF.

The V and J genes are TRBV5-4 and TRBJ2-7; 9 positions match TRBD1. The V gene end was trimmed by 2 bases and the J gene end by 4 bases; junction bases not matched to a gene: 4. Germline V gives CDR1 SGHNT, CDR2 YYREEE (reference sequence). This CDR3 has 14 residues. CDR3 bases: TGTGCCAGCAGCTTACAGGGGGCAGGGTACGAGCAGTACTTC. Encoded protein: CASSLQGAGYEQYF.

The V gene is TRBV28, the J gene TRBJ2-7; a weak D match, TRBD2 (7 bases). V lost 10 bases and J 5 bases, leaving 18 bases between the germline ends. CDR3 length equals 13 residues. The germline gives CDR1 MDHEN, CDR2 SYDVKM. The CDR3 DNA reads TGTGCCATAGGGGGGGAGGGGGGTGACGAGCAGTACTTC. Amino acids: CAIGGEGGDEQYF.

The chain carries TRBV6-5 and TRBJ1-6; weak D call: TRBD1 (5 bases). The CDR3 is made up of 13 amino acids. V dropped 2 bases and J dropped 7 bases, with 6 bases sitting between them. Germline V gene lookup returns CDR1 MNHEY and CDR2 SVGAGI. CDR3 coding DNA: TGTGCCAGCAGTTACGACAGCAATTCACCCCTCCACTTT. Amino acid sequence: CASSYDSNSPLHF.

V gene TRBV11-2 combines with J gene TRBJ2-7; TRBD2 is a possible D gene (7 bases). The CDR3 loop spans 15 amino acids. The germline V gene has CDR1 SGHAT and CDR2 FQNNGV. The V end lost 5 bases, the J end lost 3 bases, and 17 bases lay between the germline ends. DNA for the CDR3: TGTGCCAGCAGCCAGGGGTCTAGCGGAGGCTACGAGCAGTACTTC. Its protein is CASSQGSSGGYEQYF.

The chain couples TRBV18 to TRBJ2-3; TRBD2 agrees at 7 bases. The CDR3 sequence is 14 residues long. V dropped 8 bases and J dropped 4; count of bases not matched to a gene: 9. CDR1 is KGHSH and CDR2 is LQKENI in the germline V gene. The CDR3 loop reads CASRQGGSADTQYF. The CDR3 nucleotides are TGTGCCAGCCGGCAGGGCGGGAGCGCAGATACGCAGTATTTT.

This clone has more than one count but fewer than ten. The chain links TRBV2 to TRBJ1-1; 7 nucleotides align to TRBD1. CDR3 length: 14 amino acids. V gave up 5 bases and J gave up 1 base; unmatched junction bases: 4. In germline, CDR1 is SNHLY, CDR2 FYNNEI. CDR3 residues: CASSLQGRNTEAFF. CDR3 nucleotide sequence: TGTGCCAGCAGTCTACAGGGGCGGAACACTGAAGCTTTCTTT. The complete variable domain, with remaining parts taken from reference TRBV2 and TRBJ1-1, reads EPEVTQTPSHQVTQMGQEVILRCVPISNHLYFYWYRQILGQKVEFLVSFYNNEISEKSEIFDDQFSVERPDGSNFTLKIRSTKLEDSAMYFCASSLQGRNTEAFFGQGTRLTVV.

The chain couples TRBV27 to TRBJ2-5; D may be TRBD1 (5 bases). The germline CDR1 and CDR2 sequences are MNHEY and SMNVEV (reference sequence). The CDR3 is made up of 13 amino acids. Trimming took off 6 bases at V and 9 bases at J, with 17 bases between the two ends. The CDR3 DNA is TGTGCCAGCAGGGGGCTTGGGCGCGAGGCCCAGTACTTC. Residues: CASRGLGREAQYF.

J is TRBJ2-1 and V is TRBV5-4, with TRBD2 matching 10 bases. Germline lookup yields CDR1 SGHNT and CDR2 YYREEE (reference sequence). V was clipped by 3 bases and J by 6 bases; unmatched bases: 3. The CDR3 is 14 amino acids. This chain's CDR3 is CASSSGLAFNEQFF. The CDR3 nucleotides read TGTGCCAGCAGCTCGGGACTAGCGTTCAATGAGCAGTTCTTC.

The rearrangement links TRBV6-5 to TRBJ1-2; D unclear. The CDR3 runs 15 residues. Germline CDR1 and CDR2: MNHEY and SVGAGI. The V end was cut by 0 bases, the J end by 1 base, with 9 bases between. CDR3 in amino acids: CASSYSYSINYGYTF. DNA for the CDR3: TGTGCCAGCAGTTACTCCTATTCGATTAACTATGGCTACACCTTC.

This chain uses TRBV7-9 with TRBJ1-2; no clear D gene. The V gene's germline CDR1 is SEHNR and CDR2 FQNEAQ (reference sequence). CDR3 size: 13 residues. V shed 1 base and J shed 3 bases, with 6 bases lying between them. The CDR3 bases are TGTGCCAGCAGCTTAGGCGCCGACTATGGCTACACCTTC. Its protein product is CASSLGADYGYTF.